The rows below give T cell receptor beta chains drawn from one sample of a study of cytomegalovirus exposure and HLA in healthy donors. Here immunoSEQ multiplex PCR was the method, and the copy in TCRdb shows in-frame clones only, minus some. The sample lists 150,000 to 200,000 clones, nearly 90% seen once, with roughly 4.2% in the top ten. Source material: PBMCs. The receptors come from a man in his late teens or twenties in good health and CMV-seropositive. Each CDR3 is given with its conserved first and last residue. A D gene is named only where the DNA matches it firmly. Some rows have no size entry. The others give once, few or many, or a class for an expanded clone.

d_call,j_call,clone_size,v_call,cdr3_aa
-,TRBJ1-3,-,TRBV6-6,CATTLGGGSGNTIYF
TRBD2,TRBJ2-1,once,TRBV5-1,CASTGGGEQFF
TRBD1,TRBJ1-1,-,TRBV5-4,CASSSDRVTEAFF
TRBD1,TRBJ1-1,-,TRBV5-1,CASSPRDRSPEAFF
TRBD2,TRBJ2-5,-,TRBV2,CASSGRAGGRSPETQYF
TRBD1,TRBJ2-5,-,TRBV5-1,CASNSGTDPETQYF
TRBD1,TRBJ1-2,-,TRBV5-1,CASSLGQNYGYTF
-,TRBJ2-7,-,TRBV11-2,CASSLGVSGRNSYEQYF
TRBD1,TRBJ2-7,-,TRBV28,CASSLPRQGRNEQYF
-,TRBJ2-3,few,TRBV5-1,CASSLVGSGSTDTQYF
-,TRBJ1-2,-,TRBV11-2,CASSLEIGWEGYTF
-,TRBJ2-5,-,TRBV30,CAWSGTIAETQYF
TRBD1,TRBJ1-2,-,TRBV19,CASSDIGQGMFNGYTF
TRBD2,TRBJ2-3,-,TRBV6-5,CASSLGLAWGTDTQYF
-,TRBJ2-2,-,TRBV2,CASRKRGINTGELFF
TRBD2,TRBJ2-5,-,TRBV11-2,CASSLGLAGVQETQYF
-,TRBJ1-2,-,TRBV21-1,CASRRTGKENYGYTF
-,TRBJ2-7,-,TRBV7-9,CASSLQGSTYEQYF
TRBD1,TRBJ2-3,-,TRBV7-6,CASSFEGARTDTQYF
TRBD2,TRBJ2-7,-,TRBV6-1,CASAGLAGGRYEQYF
TRBD2,TRBJ2-5,-,TRBV15,CATSVSSGRAFQTQYF
TRBD2,TRBJ2-1,-,TRBV6-5,CASSSTSGRGNEQFF
TRBD1,TRBJ1-1,-,TRBV2,CASSQAGGTEAFF
TRBD1,TRBJ1-3,-,TRBV5-1,CASSLSQGFLGNTIYF
TRBD2,TRBJ2-1,-,TRBV28,CASSEPGTSGYNEQFF
-,TRBJ2-7,-,TRBV6-1,CASHPGGRISYEQYF
-,TRBJ2-3,-,TRBV7-9,CASSLDQGFVADTQYF
TRBD1,TRBJ1-2,once,TRBV11-2,CASSLETDRARANYGYTF
TRBD2,TRBJ2-2,-,TRBV7-6,CASSFRLAGVSTGELFF
TRBD2,TRBJ2-1,-,TRBV6-7,CASSYSNGRPNNEQFF
-,TRBJ1-1,-,TRBV10-3,CAIRRGEEVTEAFF
TRBD2,TRBJ2-5,-,TRBV30,CAWIGTSDQETQYF
-,TRBJ2-3,-,TRBV29-1,CSVDGGISTDTQYF
-,TRBJ1-5,-,TRBV30,CAWSLLPGNQPQHF
-,TRBJ2-7,-,TRBV5-1,CASSLWRSSYEQYF
-,TRBJ2-7,-,TRBV28,CASSLVDEQYF
TRBD1,TRBJ1-2,-,TRBV6-5,CASKSARGGDYGYTF
TRBD2,TRBJ2-1,-,TRBV4-1,CASSQSALAGGPGQFF
-,TRBJ1-2,-,TRBV29-1,CSVEQEANYGYTF
-,TRBJ2-3,-,TRBV28,CASSQGGGTDTQYF